The 7 T cell receptor beta chains below were found in one sample sequenced in a study of OX40 agonist ivuxolimab in advanced cancers. The method was immunoSEQ multiplex PCR; TCRdb's version includes in-frame clones alone and lacks a portion of them. The data hold 60,000 or so clones, with around 92% observed a single time. The sequences come from CD4+ or CD8+ T cells sorted from blood, collected in a trial of the OX40 agonist ivuxolimab. All receptors come from an adult with an advanced solid tumor such as melanoma, head and neck, liver or kidney cancer.

The chain combines TRBV13 with TRBJ1-5; TRBD1 matches 9 bases. Trimming at V came to 5 bases and at J to 4 bases, leaving 3 bases not matched to a gene. The CDR3 spans 14 residues. CDR1 PRHDT and CDR2 FYEKMQ come from the germline V gene (reference sequence). The CDR3 loop reads CASSLGTGNQPQHF. The CDR3 coding sequence is TGTGCCAGCAGCCTCGGGACAGGGAATCAGCCCCAGCATTTT. Looking up the rest from reference TRBV13 and TRBJ1-5 gives the full variable domain: AAGVIQSPRHLIKEKRETATLKCYPIPRHDTVYWYQQGPGQDPQFLISFYEKMQSDKGSIPDRFSAQQFSDYHSELNMSSLELGDSALYFCASSLGTGNQPQHFGDGTRLSIL.

This chain links TRBV9 with TRBJ2-3; TRBD2 is a possible D gene (6 bases). Germline values: CDR1 SGDLS, CDR2 YYNGEE. This CDR3 has 15 residues. Trimming cost V 4 bases and J 0 bases, with 12 bases left between them. DNA of the CDR3: TGTGCCAGCAGCCCCTTCCGGGGGAGCACAGATACGCAGTATTTT. As protein: CASSPFRGSTDTQYF.

The chain has TRBV29-1 and TRBJ1-2, with TRBD1 identical over 8 bases. Germline values: CDR1 SQVTM, CDR2 ANQGSEA. V was clipped by 7 bases and J by 0 bases; unmatched bases: 13. This CDR3 contains 16 residues. CDR3 sequence reads: CSALGPTGGANYGYTF. The CDR3 DNA reads TGCAGCGCACTTGGTCCAACAGGGGGTGCTAACTATGGCTACACCTTC.

V gene TRBV20-1 combines with J gene TRBJ1-1, with D unclear. The CDR3 runs to 11 residues. Germline CDR1 and CDR2: DFQATT and SNEGSKA (reference sequence). Trimming removed 6 bases from V and 6 bases from J, with 11 bases in between. The CDR3: CSAREFAEAFF. The CDR3 nucleotides are TGCAGTGCGAGGGAGTTCGCTGAAGCTTTCTTT.

The rearrangement joins TRBV7-2 to TRBJ2-3, with D unclear. The V gene lost 3 bases and the J gene lost 0 bases, with 7 bases spanning the gap. This CDR3 contains 14 residues. Per germline, CDR1 SGHTA and CDR2 FQGNSA. CDR3 nucleotides: TGTGCCAGCAGCTTTTGGGGTAGCACAGATACGCAGTATTTT. Its translation: CASSFWGSTDTQYF.

The chain links TRBV28 to TRBJ2-1; 12 bases agree with TRBD2. The CDR3 consists of 19 residues. The V gene's germline CDR1 is MDHEN and CDR2 SYDVKM. The J segment lost 3 bases and the V segment lost 8 bases, leaving 17 bases of the junction unmatched. The CDR3 DNA reads TGTGCCAGCTGCACTCTCTGGACTAGCGGGGCCGAATACTACAATGAGCAGTTCTTC. Residues: CASCTLWTSGAEYYNEQFF.

The genes are TRBV27 and TRBJ2-7; D remains unclear. The V end lost 8 bases, the J end lost 2 bases, and 10 bases lay between the germline ends. CDR3 length: 12 residues. Germline V gene sequence: CDR1 MNHEY, CDR2 SMNVEV (reference sequence). CDR3 bases: TGTGCCAGCGGAGCCGGGCCCTACGAGCAGTACTTC. Translating it yields CASGAGPYEQYF.